This entry is about one T cell receptor beta chain. Participants' own reports of clinical history determined their cohort assignment. Participants in the exposed group had met a COVID-19 case in the 2 weeks before joining the study. The data were obtained in a study of blood T cell repertoires in COVID-19. Study background: Spain, Italy and the United States supplied samples that represented acute and convalescent COVID-19.

Per the original data handling: For nucleated cells, counts were estimated from reference gene primer amplification. The data were produced by immunoSEQ multiplex PCR, yet TCRdb's version contains in-frame clones alone and is incomplete. That table gives V, J and clone size, and the DNA gave D and trimming. The sample shows 250,000 to 300,000 clones, about four fifths of them seen only once. V was cut by 8 bases and J by 8 bases, with 12 bases left in between. The V gene's germline CDR1 is LNHDA and CDR2 SQIVND (reference sequence). The CDR3 runs 12 residues. This TCR was recovered from a man in his forties who had been exposed to COVID-19. The chain combines TRBV19 with TRBJ1-4, with no clear D. Sample: PBMCs or T cells enriched from blood (not recorded which). The CDR3 DNA is TGTGCCAGTTACGGGGTAGGAGAAAAACTGTTTTTT. Its protein is CASYGVGEKLFF.